What follows are 27 T cell receptor beta chains derived from one specimen sequenced in a study of CD8 T cells in Susac syndrome. It was with random hexamers that roughly 0.45 to 1 ug RNA was reverse transcribed. TCRdb called the immunoSEQ multiplex PCR reads again in MiXCR, with one record for every CDR3 protein. The sample carries 71,000 or so distinct CDR3 sequences, just over 90% recorded once. Sequenced material: CD4+ T cells from PBMCs. Receptor source: a human donor with Susac syndrome.

The chain recombines TRBV18 with TRBJ1-1, with 9 bases identical to TRBD1. The CDR3 consists of 15 residues. V lost 4 bases, J lost 2 bases, and 5 bases stayed unmatched. Germline V CDR1 and CDR2: KGHSH, LQKENI. The CDR3 region is CASSHGTGPNTEAFF. The CDR3 DNA sequence: TGTGCCAGCTCACACGGGACAGGGCCAAACACTGAAGCTTTCTTT.

The rearrangement links TRBV20-1 to TRBJ2-7; unclear D gene. This CDR3 is 12 amino acids long. From germline, CDR1 is DFQATT and CDR2 SNEGSKA (reference sequence). Trimming took off 4 bases at V and 7 bases at J, with 14 bases between the two ends. The CDR3 DNA sequence: TGCAGTGCTATGCTCCCGGTTAAGGAGCAGTACTTC. This codes for CSAMLPVKEQYF.

This sequence joins TRBV5-6 and TRBJ1-2; D is undetermined. CDR1 is SGHDT, CDR2 YYEEEE, per germline. This CDR3 is 13 amino acids long. Trimming stripped 0 bases from V and 4 bases from J, with 7 bases between. The CDR3 is CASSLDSGYGYTF. The DNA of the CDR3 is TGTGCCAGCAGCTTGGACAGTGGCTATGGCTACACCTTC.

The J gene is TRBJ1-1, the V gene TRBV5-1; unclear D gene. This CDR3 comprises 13 residues. V lost 2 bases, J lost 2 bases, and 7 bases lay in between. Germline CDR1 reads SGHRS; CDR2 reads YFSETQ. The CDR3 DNA is TGCGCCAGCAGCTTTGGCGGTAACACTGAAGCTTTCTTT. It yields the protein CASSFGGNTEAFF.

The rearrangement links TRBV6-6 to TRBJ2-1, with 12 nucleotides matching TRBD2. J lost 9 bases, V lost 6 bases, and 9 bases had no gene match. The germline V gene encodes CDR1 MNHNY and CDR2 SVGAGI (reference sequence). The CDR3 contains 15 residues. CDR3: CASSSSGGALGEQFF. Here the CDR3 DNA reads TGTGCCAGCAGCTCTAGCGGGGGGGCATTAGGTGAGCAGTTCTTC.

The chain uses TRBV12-3 or TRBV12-4 and TRBJ2-2, with 11 bases that match TRBD1. V lost 3 bases to trimming and J lost 7 bases; unmatched junction nucleotides: 4. This CDR3 comprises 15 residues. The CDR3 here is CASSFRDRGVGELFF. The CDR3 DNA is TGTGCCAGCAGTTTTAGGGACAGGGGGGTCGGGGAGCTGTTTTTT.

The chain is built from TRBV19 and TRBJ2-7, with D perhaps TRBD2 (6 bases). Between the trimmed V and J ends, which lost 8 bases and 3 bases, there was a span of 11 bases. CDR1 is LNHDA, CDR2 SQIVND, per germline (reference sequence). The CDR3 covers 12 residues. The CDR3 region has the DNA TGTGCCAGTGCGGGAAACTTCTACGAGCAGTACTTC. Translation: CASAGNFYEQYF.

The J gene is TRBJ1-4, the V gene TRBV7-2; D might be TRBD1 (5 bases). The germline V and J ends were trimmed by 2 bases and 5 bases, with 9 bases remaining between them. Per germline, CDR1 SGHTA and CDR2 FQGNSA. The CDR3 length is 14 residues. CDR3: CASSLLAGNEKLFF. As DNA, the CDR3 is TGTGCCAGCAGCTTACTGGCAGGGAATGAAAAACTGTTTTTT.

V is TRBV21-1 and J is TRBJ1-5. TRBV21-1 corresponds to a pseudogene. The length of the CDR3 is 11 residues. The CDR3 region has the DNA TGTGCCAGCAGCCTCGAGATCCCCCAGCATTTT. Residues: CASSLEIPQHF.

The J gene is TRBJ2-3, the V gene TRBV28; D is perhaps TRBD2 (5 bases). The CDR3 has 15 amino acids. Germline CDR1 reads MDHEN; CDR2 reads SYDVKM. Trimming cost V 10 bases and J 0 bases, with 17 bases left between them. The CDR3 DNA is TGTGCCACCGCGGAAGCGGACTCTAGCACAGATACGCAGTATTTT. Translating it yields CATAEADSSTDTQYF.

The gene calls are TRBV29-1 and TRBJ2-3; no definite D call. The germline CDR1 and CDR2 sequences are SQVTM and ANQGSEA. V gave up 4 bases and J gave up 2 bases, with 7 bases separating them. This CDR3 region has 12 residues. The CDR3 DNA is TGCAGCGTTGTGCAGGCCACAGATACGCAGTATTTT. Translation gives CSVVQATDTQYF.

The chain combines TRBV30 with TRBJ2-1; 10 nucleotides match TRBD1. The junction had 5 bases not matched to a gene; V was cut back by 3 bases and J by 6 bases. The CDR3 runs 14 residues. Germline values: CDR1 GTSNPN, CDR2 SVGIG (reference sequence). CDR3 DNA: TGTGCCTGGAGGGTGGGACAGGGGTTCAATGAGCAGTTCTTC. Protein product: CAWRVGQGFNEQFF.

There are a few counts of this clonotype. The J gene is TRBJ2-1, the V gene TRBV5-1; TRBD2 matches at 8 bases. V was clipped by 0 bases and J by 2 bases; unmatched bases: 4. CDR1 is SGHRS and CDR2 is YFSETQ in the germline V gene. This CDR3 has 16 residues. The CDR3 sequence is CASSLAERGPYNEQFF. The CDR3 coding sequence is TGCGCCAGCAGCTTGGCCGAGCGGGGGCCCTACAATGAGCAGTTCTTC.

The CDR3 sequence is CSARGTGMSTQYF. The CDR3 nucleotides are TGCAGTGCTAGGGGGACAGGGATGAGTACGCAGTATTTT. The gene calls are TRBV20-1 and TRBJ2-3; TRBD1 matches 9 bases. The germline CDR1 and CDR2 sequences are DFQATT and SNEGSKA (reference sequence). The length of the CDR3 is 13 residues. Losses at the gene ends were 3 bases for V and 8 bases for J; bases not matched to a gene: 6.

The chain joins TRBV28 to TRBJ2-4; TRBD1 matches 10 bases. J was trimmed by 0 bases and V by 6 bases; bases with no gene match: 14. From germline, CDR1 is MDHEN and CDR2 SYDVKM. The CDR3 contains 19 residues. The CDR3 bases are TGTGCCAGCAGCATAGGGACAGGGGCTCCCCGACTAGCCAAAAACATTCAGTACTTC. Translated, it gives CASSIGTGAPRLAKNIQYF.

This chain links TRBV7-3 with TRBJ1-6; D might be TRBD1 (5 bases). Per the germline V gene, CDR1 is SGHTA and CDR2 is FQGTGA. The CDR3 totals 15 residues. Trimming stripped 1 base from V and 8 bases from J, with 12 bases between. CDR3 DNA sequence: TGTGCCAGCAGCTTAAGAGGGGAGAGGGATTCACCCCTCCACTTT. Amino acid sequence: CASSLRGERDSPLHF.

The chain combines TRBV2 with TRBJ2-5, with 7 bases identical to TRBD2. V lost 7 bases to trimming and J lost 5 bases; unmatched junction nucleotides: 10. Germline V gives CDR1 SNHLY, CDR2 FYNNEI. This CDR3 is built from 14 residues. CDR3 residues: CASKSVRGGETQYF. As DNA, the CDR3 is TGTGCCAGCAAGTCGGTGCGGGGAGGGGAGACCCAGTACTTC.

The rearrangement joins TRBV20-1 to TRBJ2-1, with TRBD2 matching 11 bases. Germline CDR1 is DFQATT and CDR2 is SNEGSKA (reference sequence). There are 17 residues in the CDR3. V gave up 3 bases and J gave up 0 bases; unmatched junction bases: 7. The CDR3 DNA sequence: TGCAGTGCTAGGTTACTAGCGGGGGCGAGCTCCTACAATGAGCAGTTCTTC. This sequence encodes CSARLLAGASSYNEQFF.

The chain uses TRBV6-2 or TRBV6-3 and TRBJ2-2; the D gene is possibly TRBD2 (6 bases). The CDR3 length is 13 residues. The V gene's germline CDR1 is MNHEY and CDR2 SVGEGT. The V end lost 10 bases, the J end lost 0 bases, and 9 bases lay between the germline ends. Here the CDR3 DNA reads TGTGCCATGGCGGGACCGAACACCGGGGAGCTGTTTTTT. Translating gives CAMAGPNTGELFF.

The chain combines TRBV7-2 with TRBJ1-1, with TRBD1 identical over 9 bases. This CDR3 is 14 amino acids long. Germline V CDR1 and CDR2: SGHTA, FQGNSA. J gave up 5 bases and V 5 bases, and 6 bases lay outside the gene matches. The CDR3 sequence: CASSPGTGFTEAFF. In DNA form, the CDR3 reads TGTGCCAGCAGCCCAGGGACAGGGTTTACTGAAGCTTTCTTT.

The V gene is TRBV28, the J gene TRBJ1-2; D may be TRBD1 (6 bases). Deletions cut 2 bases from V and 7 bases from J, with 8 bases between. The CDR3 consists of 12 residues. The V gene's germline CDR1 is MDHEN and CDR2 SYDVKM. The chain's CDR3 is CASSLRDIGYTF. The CDR3 DNA follows: TGTGCCAGCAGTTTACGGGACATTGGCTACACCTTC.

This chain links TRBV9 with TRBJ1-4, with D perhaps TRBD1 (6 bases). Per the germline V gene, CDR1 is SGDLS and CDR2 is YYNGEE. Trimming removed 4 bases from V and 4 bases from J, with 20 bases in between. The length of the CDR3 is 17 residues. CDR3 region: CASSPTSGSGVNEKLFF. The CDR3 coding sequence is TGTGCCAGCAGCCCGACTTCTGGCTCAGGGGTTAATGAAAAACTGTTTTTT.

This chain joins TRBV7-2 and TRBJ2-5, with a weak D call TRBD1 (5 bases). This CDR3 spans 16 amino acids. V was trimmed by 4 bases and J by 7 bases, leaving 22 bases between them. The germline V gene has CDR1 SGHTA and CDR2 FQGNSA. The CDR3 coding sequence is TGTGCCAGCAGCTACCTGCAGGGTATCGTAGTGAGGACCCAGTACTTC. Its translation is CASSYLQGIVVRTQYF.

The rearrangement uses TRBV19 and TRBJ1-2, with 7 bases aligning to TRBD1. The junction had 4 bases not matched to a gene; V was cut back by 6 bases and J by 3 bases. Germline V gene data show CDR1 as LNHDA and CDR2 as SQIVND (reference sequence). The CDR3 spans 13 residues. The CDR3 DNA reads TGTGCCAGTAGCCGAGGGACAGACTATGGCTACACCTTC. Its translation: CASSRGTDYGYTF.

In nucleotides, the CDR3 is TGTGCCAGCAGTGTTCTTTTATTACCGGTAGAAGAGACCCAGTACTTC. This encodes CASSVLLLPVEETQYF. The chain uses TRBV6-1 and TRBJ2-5, with D unresolved. There are 16 residues in the CDR3. Germline lookup yields CDR1 MNHNS and CDR2 SASEGT. V was trimmed by 4 bases and J by 3 bases, leaving 18 bases between them.

The J gene is TRBJ2-2, the V gene TRBV28, with D hard to call. The CDR3 runs 12 residues. V dropped 6 bases and J dropped 8 bases, with 10 bases sitting between them. Germline V gives CDR1 MDHEN, CDR2 SYDVKM. This CDR3 reads CASRIRAGELFF. DNA for the CDR3: TGTGCCAGCAGAATCCGGGCTGGGGAGCTGTTTTTT.

V gene TRBV6-2 or TRBV6-3 combines with J gene TRBJ2-3; D is unclear. The CDR3 spans 13 residues. Trimming stripped 6 bases from V and 0 bases from J, with 7 bases between. In germline, CDR1 is MNHEY, CDR2 SVGEGT. CDR3 sequence (DNA): TGTGCCAGCAGAGGGCAGAGCACAGATACGCAGTATTTT. Protein product: CASRGQSTDTQYF.